This TCR beta chain was sequenced for a study of early T cells in non-severe SARS-CoV-2 infection. Whole-study context: The sequenced material was bulk RNA from unsorted whole blood, and its chains were unpaired.

This CDR3 spans 16 amino acids. CDR1 is LGHDT and CDR2 is YNNKEL in the germline V gene (reference sequence). Trimming took off 4 bases at V and 7 bases at J, with 20 bases between the two ends. A single record per CDR3 protein comes from TCRdb applying MiXCR to the 5' RACE reads. Of 30,000 to 40,000 distinct CDR3 sequences in the sample, 4.5% to 5.5% were seen once. The clonotype originates from an adult who was a healthcare worker with PCR-confirmed SARS-CoV-2 infection or an uninfected control (not recorded which). Sequencing used whole blood. The genes are TRBV3-1 and TRBJ2-1; no clear D gene. CDR3 nucleotides: TGTGCCAGCAGCCTTGGTATTCGACTGGCACCTAATGAGCAGTTCTTC. This sequence encodes CASSLGIRLAPNEQFF.